This entry describes one TCR beta chain. As yet, its antigen is unknown. The CDR3 extends over 12 amino acids. V was shortened by 7 bases and J by 8 bases, with 12 bases between the two germline ends. Germline V gives CDR1 SEHNR, CDR2 FQNEAQ (reference sequence). These data originate in a study of T cells in Graves' hyperthyroidism and ophthalmopathy. Background on the study: At initial diagnosis, before any treatment had begun, peripheral blood was obtained. Findings of the study overall: Blood samples included most of the expanded thyroid clonotypes exceeding 0.001.

Amplified TCR beta CDR3 regions derived from RNA transcripts. The primer set for the first-round RT-PCR of the TCR CDR3 was HTBI. One entry per CDR3 protein results from TCRdb running MiXCR on the multiplex PCR reads. The repertoire holds about 380,000 distinct CDR3 sequences, less than 20% seen once, with 40% in the top ten. Clinical Activity Scores of at least 3, NOSPECS grades of at least 4 and durations under 3 months characterized ophthalmopathy patients. This chain links TRBV7-9 with TRBJ2-1, with D perhaps TRBD1 (5 bases). The source of this sequence is a man aged 18 to 30 with Graves' ophthalmopathy. The specimen sequenced was blood. Here the CDR3 reads CASTQGDHEQFF. CDR3 nucleotide sequence: TGTGCCAGCACCCAAGGGGATCATGAGCAGTTCTTC. Using reference TRBV7-9 and TRBJ2-1 for the parts outside the CDR3, the full variable domain is DTGVSQNPRHKITKRGQNVTFRCDPISEHNRLYWYRQTLGQGPEFLTYFQNEAQLEKSRLLSDRFSAERPKGSFSTLEIQRTEQGDSAMYLCASTQGDHEQFFGPGTRLTVL.